Each of the 16 T cell receptor beta chains below was sequenced from the same sample in a study of CD8+CD57+ T cells in acquired aplastic anemia. The template used for profiling TCR beta VDJ and CDR3 was genomic DNA. TCRdb independently ran MiXCR on the reads; one entry per CDR3 protein. This table holds 200,000 to 250,000 distinct CDR3 sequences, roughly 50% found once. In patients chosen for sequencing, flow cytometry had shown CD8+CD57+ cell expansion. The sample was sorted CD4+, CD8+, or CD8+CD57+ T cells (not recorded which) from PBMCs. These receptors were collected from a human donor with aplastic anemia.

Concerning this clonotype: This may arise from a read error, as a much more abundant clone is one base away. This chain joins TRBV12-5 and TRBJ1-4; a possible D gene is TRBD1 (6 bases). CDR3 length: 16 residues. From germline, CDR1 is LGHNT and CDR2 FRNRAP. The CDR3 is CASSPLLGEGDKKLFF. DNA of the CDR3: TGTGCCAGCAGTCCCTTGTTGGGGGAGGGGGATAAAAAACTGTTTTTT.

This clonotype was recorded a few times. This chain joins TRBV6-5 and TRBJ1-3, with unresolved D. The CDR3 has 15 residues. Germline CDR1 MNHEY, CDR2 SVGAGI. V was pared by 2 bases and J by 3 bases, with 11 bases between. The CDR3 sequence is CASSYHGRDGNTIYF. CDR3 coding DNA: TGTGCCAGCAGTTACCATGGAAGGGATGGAAACACCATATATTTT.

This chain uses TRBV15 with TRBJ1-5, with 8 bases that match TRBD1. This CDR3 has 15 residues. With V trimmed by 1 base and J by 7 bases, 6 bases remained unmatched. Germline V gene lookup returns CDR1 LNHNV and CDR2 YYDKDF (reference sequence). For the CDR3, the DNA is TGTGCCACCAGCAGAGCTCCGACAGGGGACCAGCCCCAGCATTTT. This sequence encodes CATSRAPTGDQPQHF. The full variable domain, in which reference TRBV15 and TRBJ1-5 provide the parts outside the CDR3, is DAMVIQNPRYQVTQFGKPVTLSCSQTLNHNVMYWYQQKSSQAPKLLFHYYDKDFNNEADTPDNFQSRRPNTSFCFLDIRSPGLGDTAMYLCATSRAPTGDQPQHFGDGTRLSIL.

This clonotype occurred once. Germline is not matched at one junction end, which may reflect a read error. The V call is TRBV24-1, the J call TRBJ1-6; D unresolved. This CDR3 region has 11 residues. CDR1 and CDR2 (germline): KGHDR, SFDVKD. CDR3 sequence (DNA): TGTGCCAGCAGTGACGTTGGGGCCCTCCACTTT. It translates to CASSDVGALHF.

This clonotype was detected only a few times. V is TRBV19 and J is TRBJ2-3; a possible D gene is TRBD2 (6 bases). Germline V lookup: CDR1 LNHDA, CDR2 SQIVND (reference sequence). The V and J ends lost 11 bases and 2 bases respectively, with 20 bases between them. CDR3 size: 15 residues. The CDR3 protein is CAWSGAGRATDTQYF. In nucleotides, the CDR3 is TGTGCCTGGAGTGGGGCCGGGAGAGCCACAGATACGCAGTATTTT.

This clonotype was seen ten or more times. The V gene is TRBV5-1, the J gene TRBJ1-2; D remains ambiguous. V was cut by 0 bases and J by 4 bases, with 10 bases left in between. The CDR3 contains 14 residues. Germline CDR1 and CDR2: SGHRS and YFSETQ. Here the CDR3 DNA reads TGCGCCAGCAGCTTGGGGGTCGCTAGCTATGGCTACACCTTC. Protein: CASSLGVASYGYTF. Full variable domain (outside the CDR3, taken from reference TRBV5-1 and TRBJ1-2): KAGVTQTPRYLIKTRGQQVTLSCSPISGHRSVSWYQQTPGQGLQFLFEYFSETQRNKGNFPGRFSGRQFSNSRSEMNVSTLELGDSALYLCASSLGVASYGYTFGSGTRLTVV.

J is TRBJ1-1 and V is TRBV9, with TRBD1 matching 7 bases. V dropped 4 bases and J dropped 5; count of bases not matched to a gene: 5. Per the germline V gene, CDR1 is SGDLS and CDR2 is YYNGEE. This CDR3 spans 13 amino acids. The CDR3 nucleotides are TGTGCCAGCAGCAAGAGGGGACAGACTGAAGCTTTCTTT. It translates to CASSKRGQTEAFF. Drawing the rest from reference TRBV9 and TRBJ1-1, the complete variable domain is DSGVTQTPKHLITATGQRVTLRCSPRSGDLSVYWYQQSLDQGLQFLIQYYNGEERAKGNILERFSAQQFPDLHSELNLSSLELGDSALYFCASSKRGQTEAFFGQGTRLTVV.

This clonotype was observed at least ten times. The J gene is TRBJ1-6, the V gene TRBV20-1; D unresolved. CDR1 DFQATT and CDR2 SNEGSKA come from the germline V gene (reference sequence). The CDR3 is 15 amino acids. Between the trimmed V and J ends, which lost 4 bases and 5 bases, there was a span of 15 bases. Here the CDR3 reads CSATGPAGDNSPLHF. As DNA, the CDR3 is TGCAGTGCTACAGGCCCTGCCGGGGATAATTCACCCCTCCACTTT.

This chain joins TRBV15 and TRBJ2-5; 8 bases match TRBD2. Germline CDR1 is LNHNV and CDR2 is YYDKDF (reference sequence). The trim removed 4 bases at V and 6 bases at J, leaving 7 bases unmatched. The CDR3 length is 14 residues. For the CDR3, the DNA is TGTGCCACCAGCAACGGCGGGGGGCCGAAGACCCAGTACTTC. It yields the protein CATSNGGGPKTQYF.

This clonotype showed up many times. DNA for the CDR3: TGTGCCAGCAGCGAGGGGGGGGGTAGAGCCTTAGAAGCTTTCTTT. This translates into CASSEGGGRALEAFF. The genes are TRBV7-6 and TRBJ1-1; weak D call: TRBD1 (6 bases). Per the germline V gene, CDR1 is SGHVS and CDR2 is FNYEAQ. This CDR3 has 15 amino acids. The V and J ends lost 5 bases and 8 bases respectively, with 21 bases between them. The full variable domain, with the rest looked up from reference TRBV7-6 and TRBJ1-1, is GAGVSQSPRYKVTKRGQDVALRCDPISGHVSLYWYRQALGQGPEFLTYFNYEAQQDKSGLPNDRFSAERPEGSISTLTIQRTEQRDSAMYRCASSEGGGRALEAFFGQGTRLTVV.

The chain combines TRBV5-1 with TRBJ1-1; no reliable D call. The germline gives CDR1 SGHRS, CDR2 YFSETQ. This CDR3 is built from 18 residues. Trimming removed 0 bases from V and 3 bases from J, with 21 bases in between. The CDR3 region is CASSLVWLYPLTYTEAFF. DNA of the CDR3: TGCGCCAGCAGCTTGGTCTGGCTCTACCCCCTTACTTACACTGAAGCTTTCTTT.

This clonotype was observed at least ten times. The gene calls are TRBV6-6 and TRBJ1-5; D is unclear. In germline, CDR1 is MNHNY, CDR2 SVGAGI (reference sequence). V was pared by 0 bases and J by 1 base, with 1 base between. The CDR3 spans 13 residues. The DNA of the CDR3 is TGTGCCAGCAGTTACTCAAGCAATCAGCCCCAGCATTTT. Translation gives CASSYSSNQPQHF.

This clonotype was counted at least ten times. V is TRBV10-3 and J is TRBJ2-2; 8 bases match TRBD2. CDR1 and CDR2 from the germline V gene are ENHRY and SYGVKD. The CDR3 loop spans 16 amino acids. J was trimmed by 2 bases and V by 10 bases; bases with no gene match: 12. The CDR3 DNA sequence: TGTGCCACGCTCGTTGGCGGGGGGTTTAACACCGGGGAGCTGTTTTTT. Translation gives CATLVGGGFNTGELFF.

This clonotype came up many times. The CDR3 sequence is CASSLVPSTGNTIYF. The CDR3, as DNA: TGTGCCAGCAGCTTGGTGCCTAGCACCGGAAACACCATATATTTT. V gene TRBV5-8 combines with J gene TRBJ1-3, with D hard to call. The CDR3 totals 15 residues. The germline V and J ends were trimmed by 0 bases and 4 bases, with 11 bases remaining between them. Germline V gene lookup returns CDR1 SGHTS and CDR2 YDEGEE.

The V gene is TRBV7-3, the J gene TRBJ2-2; 7 bases are shared with TRBD1. The ends lost 5 bases at V and 3 bases at J; junction bases unmatched: 18. Looked up from germline, CDR1 is SGHTA and CDR2 is FQGTGA. This CDR3 comprises 19 residues. The CDR3 bases are TGTGCCAGCAGCCTAGCCTCGAGACAGGGCACCTCCTACACCGGGGAGCTGTTTTTT. It yields the protein CASSLASRQGTSYTGELFF.

The chain couples TRBV2 to TRBJ1-1; D not resolved. The CDR3 is made up of 11 amino acids. CDR1 is SNHLY, CDR2 FYNNEI, per germline. Between the trimmed V and J ends, which lost 6 bases and 1 base, there was a span of 3 bases. The CDR3 bases are TGTGCCAGCAGAGAGAACACTGAAGCTTTCTTT. Its translation is CASRENTEAFF.